The 13 T cell receptor beta chains presented below share a single source sample, sequenced in a study of blood T cells in healthy people across ages. The second PCR ran roughly 6 to 12 cycles with a sample-barcoded 5' primer and J-beta primers. One entry per CDR3 protein results from TCRdb running MiXCR on the 5' RACE reads. The sample records 1,100,000 or so distinct CDR3 sequences, more than 40% being singletons. The sample taken for sequencing was blood. The receptors come from a woman aged 55-70 years in good health.

The chain carries TRBV24-1 and TRBJ2-1, with D tentatively TRBD2 (5 bases). Germline CDR1 and CDR2: KGHDR and SFDVKD. The CDR3 loop spans 14 amino acids. The V and J ends lost 9 bases and 2 bases respectively, with 13 bases between them. CDR3 amino acids: CATSLSSAYNEQFF. The DNA of the CDR3 is TGTGCCACCTCCCTTAGTAGCGCCTACAATGAGCAGTTCTTC.

The chain carries TRBV20-1 and TRBJ2-4; 9 positions agree with TRBD1. The ends lost 4 bases at V and 2 bases at J; junction bases unmatched: 12. The germline gives CDR1 DFQATT, CDR2 SNEGSKA (reference sequence). The CDR3 totals 17 residues. The CDR3 loop reads CSATDRGISRTKNIQYF. The CDR3 DNA follows: TGCAGTGCTACGGACAGGGGAATTTCACGAACCAAAAACATTCAGTACTTC.

The chain employs TRBV7-2 and TRBJ2-3, with 7 bases lining up with TRBD2. The CDR3 contains 15 residues. V was pared by 4 bases and J by 6 bases, with 10 bases of the junction left unmatched. Germline V gene data show CDR1 as SGHTA and CDR2 as FQGNSA. The CDR3 DNA reads as TGTGCCAGCAGCTCCGGACTAGTCATATTTGATACGCAGTATTTT. As protein: CASSSGLVIFDTQYF.

This chain joins TRBV10-3 and TRBJ2-1; possibly TRBD2 for D (5 bases). Germline V gene data show CDR1 as ENHRY and CDR2 as SYGVKD. CDR3 size: 14 residues. Trimming took off 3 bases at V and 6 bases at J, with 12 bases between the two ends. The CDR3 DNA reads TGTGCCATCAGTGACCCCGAGGGCAGCAATGAGCAGTTCTTC. It yields the protein CAISDPEGSNEQFF.

This clonotype turned up a few times. V is TRBV15 and J is TRBJ2-3, with 13 bases matching TRBD2. The J segment lost 4 bases and the V segment lost 5 bases, leaving 3 bases of the junction unmatched. The CDR3 has 15 residues. Germline V lookup: CDR1 LNHNV, CDR2 YYDKDF (reference sequence). The CDR3 loop reads CATSYGLAGADTQYF. CDR3 DNA: TGTGCCACCAGCTATGGACTAGCGGGAGCAGATACGCAGTATTTT.

The chain couples TRBV2 to TRBJ2-7; TRBD1 matches at 8 bases. The DNA end lines up better with TRBJ2-5; the J call may be wrong. Germline V lookup: CDR1 SNHLY, CDR2 FYNNEI. CDR3 length: 16 residues. The CDR3 spells CASSEGTGRLSGTQYF. The DNA for the CDR3 is TGTGCCAGCAGTGAAGGGACAGGGAGGTTATCTGGGACCCAGTACTTC.

The chain uses TRBV9 and TRBJ2-1, with D unclear. CDR1 is SGDLS and CDR2 is YYNGEE in the germline V gene. Trimming left V 0 bases short and J 6 bases short, with 22 bases between. The CDR3 is 18 residues long. The CDR3 reads CASSVGARGLSSFNEQFF. The CDR3 region has the DNA TGTGCCAGCAGCGTAGGAGCGAGAGGCCTCTCGTCATTCAATGAGCAGTTCTTC.

This clonotype showed up just a few times. The chain recombines TRBV6-2 or TRBV6-3 with TRBJ2-7; the match to TRBD1 covers 7 bases. Germline V CDR1 and CDR2: MNHEY, SVGEGT. The junction had 9 bases not matched to a gene; V was cut back by 10 bases and J by 3 bases. The CDR3 runs 13 residues. In DNA form, the CDR3 reads TGTGCCACCAAACAGGGGCAGATCTACGAGCAGTACTTC. This codes for CATKQGQIYEQYF.

V and J are TRBV4-1 and TRBJ2-1; no clear D. This CDR3 has 12 amino acids. Germline CDR1 and CDR2: MGHRA and YSYEKL. V was shortened by 4 bases and J by 10 bases, with 11 bases between the two germline ends. The CDR3 region is CASSLPAGEQFF. CDR3 DNA: TGCGCCAGCAGCCTCCCGGCTGGGGAGCAGTTCTTC.

The chain uses TRBV5-1 and TRBJ2-1; D ambiguous. V dropped 3 bases and J dropped 8 bases, with 12 bases sitting between them. This CDR3 spans 13 amino acids. Germline V CDR1 and CDR2: SGHRS, YFSETQ. The DNA of the CDR3 is TGCGCCAGCAGCTCCATGATTGGAGATGAGCAGTTCTTC. Encoded protein: CASSSMIGDEQFF.

This chain uses TRBV6-5 with TRBJ2-7; tentative D call: TRBD2 (6 bases). V was clipped by 0 bases and J by 2 bases, with 8 bases between them. Germline V lookup: CDR1 MNHEY, CDR2 SVGAGI. CDR3 length equals 14 residues. CDR3 in amino acids: CASSYSGLTYEQYF. The CDR3 DNA reads as TGTGCCAGCAGTTACTCTGGACTAACCTACGAGCAGTACTTC.

V gene TRBV20-1 combines with J gene TRBJ2-7; perhaps TRBD1 as D (6 bases). Per germline, CDR1 DFQATT and CDR2 SNEGSKA (reference sequence). Trimming took off 4 bases at V and 3 bases at J, with 13 bases between the two ends. This CDR3 contains 13 residues. The CDR3 DNA is TGCAGTGCTACAATCGGACAGTTCTACGAGCAGTACTTC. This encodes CSATIGQFYEQYF.

The CDR3 reads CASSWGQTTSVEQYF. The CDR3 DNA reads TGTGCCAGCAGCTGGGGACAGACTACATCGGTCGAGCAGTACTTC. The chain recombines TRBV5-5 with TRBJ2-5; 7 bases are a match to TRBD1. The J call may not be correct, given that the DNA end is closer to TRBJ2-7. The CDR3 loop spans 15 amino acids. Germline V gene sequence: CDR1 SGHKS, CDR2 YYEKEE (reference sequence).